This T cell receptor beta chain was retrieved from a study of CXCR3-negative and CXCR3-positive naive CD8 T cells (dated by TCRdb to between 2018 and 2021). For the wider study: In total, some 130 million TRB reads were obtained, corresponding to roughly 1.5 +/- 0.3 million reads per library. Diversity and physicochemical repertoire analyses covered over 10 donors pooled from two independent experiments. Naive subsets from about 5 donors and memory cells from 3 donors were included in the TRBV-TRBJ cluster analysis. Overall study outcomes, separate from this receptor: Because CXCR3 expression was partially decreased after cryopreservation, freshly isolated PBMCs were used for most assays. Surface CD5, linked to self-reactivity in mice, was comparable between naive subsets; TCR interaction strength was therefore also inferred from TRB CDR3 physicochemical properties. Similar TRBV-TRBJ usage was shown by naive CXCR3-negative and CXCR3-positive cells from the same donor, whereas distinct patterns were shown by memory cells. Repertoire diversity was comparably high in both naive subsets but much lower in memory CD8+ T cells.

For each CD8+ T cell subset, flow sorting was done in triplicate, and 300,000 or so cells per subset went directly into RLT lysis buffer. Peripheral blood mononuclear cells were isolated from buffy coats using standard density gradient centrifugation. An RNeasy Mini Kit was used to extract total RNA from the sorted cells. To note about this clonotype: Its antigen is currently not known.

Instrument on record: NextSeq 550. The Human TCR Profiling Kit (MiLaboratory) was used to make UMI-labeled 5' RACE TRB cDNA libraries. The full amount of extracted RNA was used for cDNA synthesis, and the full amount of resulting cDNA was used for PCR amplification. The libraries were made side by side, with each library going through the same number of PCR cycles. As for the authors' bioinformatics: With a minimum of two reads required per UMI, MIGEC and MiXCR pulled out about 49,000 +/- 11,000 unique UMI-labeled TRB cDNA molecules from each library. Each library averaged approximately 40,000 +/- 10,000 functional in-frame TRB CDR3 nucleotide clonotypes without stop codons. After each sample was downsampled to 5000 UMI-labeled TRB molecules, VDJtools was used to calculate diversity metrics such as normalized Shannon-Wiener and Chao1. For the central five CDR3 residues, VDJtools calculated physicochemical properties weighted by clonotype size, namely interaction energy, strength, volume and Kidera factor 4. Following TCRdb reprocessing, every CDR3 protein sequence forms one entry, and DNA is not provided. In this record, the V and J calls reflect TCRdb's handling and not the investigators' own analysis. This sample's table has entries for roughly 48,000 distinct CDR3 sequences. 15% of the sample is in the top ten clones.

CDR1 is given as SEHNR and CDR2 as FQNEAQ, both from the germline V gene (reference sequence). The CDR3 runs 16 amino acids, cysteine and phenylalanine included. The entry carries no DNA sequence. The sequence joins TRBV7-9 to TRBJ2-5; TCRdb outputs TRBD1, but without DNA this stays unchecked. This TCR derives from a human donor in good health. Some clones in this sample may be carry-over from other donors' samples. Sequenced: memory CD8+ T cells from blood. The cell subset or site label on this specimen signifies: conventional CD8+ memory T cells (TMEM), sorted as controls. The CDR3 reads CASSLEGGSPQETQYF.